The 20 T cell receptor beta chains given below trace back to one sample, sequenced in a study of blood T cell repertoires in COVID-19. Only in-frame clones appear in the TCRdb table, and some are missing; sequencing was by immunoSEQ multiplex PCR. The table lists more than 100,000 clones, roughly 84% of them singletons. The sequencing sample was made of peripheral blood. The receptors were gathered from a woman of 80 years or more with acute or convalescent COVID-19.

J is TRBJ1-3 and V is TRBV2; TRBD1 matches 10 bases. The CDR3 contains 20 residues. Looked up from germline, CDR1 is SNHLY and CDR2 is FYNNEI. V gave up 2 bases and J gave up 0 bases; unmatched junction bases: 13. This chain's CDR3 is CASSESRSGTGVLSGNTIYF. The DNA of the CDR3 is TGTGCCAGCAGTGAATCAAGGTCCGGGACAGGGGTCCTCTCTGGAAACACCATATATTTT.

In DNA, the CDR3 is TGTGCCAGCAGCCCCGGGGGCTCTAGCGGGAGGAATGAGCAGTTCTTC. Amino acid sequence: CASSPGGSSGRNEQFF. The chain combines TRBV5-4 with TRBJ2-1; 11 bases are shared with TRBD2. Germline values: CDR1 SGHNT, CDR2 YYREEE (reference sequence). The J segment lost 7 bases and the V segment lost 4 bases, leaving 10 bases of the junction unmatched. The length of the CDR3 is 16 residues.

This clone was detected only once. The V and J genes are TRBV2 and TRBJ2-2, with TRBD2 matching over 11 bases. The CDR3 loop spans 15 amino acids. V was pared by 6 bases and J by 2 bases, with 2 bases of the junction left unmatched. CDR1 and CDR2 from the germline V gene are SNHLY and FYNNEI. The CDR3 sequence is CASRGLADNTGELFF. For the CDR3, the DNA is TGTGCCAGCAGGGGACTAGCGGACAACACCGGGGAGCTGTTTTTT.

A note on this clone: The same CDR3 also results from other DNA sequences found in this sample. CDR3 nucleotides: TGCAGCGTTGTGAGAGGAGGGAACACTGAAGCTTTCTTT. Translated: CSVVRGGNTEAFF. The genes are TRBV29-1 and TRBJ1-1; D remains unclear. Trimming left V 4 bases short and J 1 base short, with 10 bases between. From germline, CDR1 is SQVTM and CDR2 ANQGSEA. CDR3 length equals 13 residues.

The chain employs TRBV7-9 and TRBJ2-1; 8 nucleotides match TRBD1. J lost 5 bases, V lost 5 bases, and 8 bases had no gene match. Germline CDR1 SEHNR, CDR2 FQNEAQ (reference sequence). The CDR3 totals 15 residues. This CDR3 is CASSPPGQVNNEQFF. The CDR3, as DNA: TGTGCCAGCAGCCCGCCGGGACAGGTAAACAATGAGCAGTTCTTC. The full variable domain, with the rest looked up from reference TRBV7-9 and TRBJ2-1, is DTGVSQNPRHKITKRGQNVTFRCDPISEHNRLYWYRQTLGQGPEFLTYFQNEAQLEKSRLLSDRFSAERPKGSFSTLEIQRTEQGDSAMYLCASSPPGQVNNEQFFGPGTRLTVL.

The rearrangement links TRBV2 to TRBJ2-2; tentatively, D is TRBD1 (6 bases). The length of the CDR3 is 15 residues. V was shortened by 4 bases and J by 7 bases, with 16 bases between the two germline ends. CDR1 SNHLY and CDR2 FYNNEI come from the germline V gene. For the CDR3, the DNA is TGTGCCAGCAGTGTCAGACAGGCCCTGAGCGGGGAGCTGTTTTTT. Translated: CASSVRQALSGELFF.

V usage is TRBV9 and J usage is TRBJ2-3, with TRBD2 matching over 11 bases. The junction had 4 bases not matched to a gene; V was cut back by 4 bases and J by 3 bases. Germline V lookup: CDR1 SGDLS, CDR2 YYNGEE. The CDR3 covers 15 residues. CDR3 DNA sequence: TGTGCCAGCAGCTTAGCGGGGGGGCTTACAGATACGCAGTATTTT. It codes for CASSLAGGLTDTQYF.

This chain joins TRBV27 and TRBJ2-7; TRBD1 matches at 7 bases. The CDR3 runs to 12 residues. Germline lookup yields CDR1 MNHEY and CDR2 SMNVEV (reference sequence). With 4 bases clipped from V and 5 bases from J, the junction kept 2 bases outside the gene matches. CDR3 residues: CASSSQGDEQYF. Here the CDR3 DNA reads TGTGCCAGCAGTTCCCAGGGGGACGAGCAGTACTTC.

The J gene is TRBJ2-5, the V gene TRBV5-8; 8 bases are shared with TRBD2. This CDR3 contains 14 residues. Looked up from germline, CDR1 is SGHTS and CDR2 is YDEGEE. Trimming at V came to 4 bases and at J to 5 bases, leaving 7 bases not matched to a gene. The CDR3 region is CASSAGTRGETQYF. The CDR3 coding sequence is TGTGCCAGCAGCGCCGGGACTAGGGGGGAGACCCAGTACTTC. The full variable domain, with the rest looked up from reference TRBV5-8 and TRBJ2-5, is EAGVTQSPTHLIKTRGQQATLRCSPISGHTSVYWYQQALGLGLQFLLWYDEGEERNRGNFPPRFSGRQFPNYSSELNVNALELEDSALYLCASSAGTRGETQYFGPGTRLLVL.

The chain couples TRBV10-2 to TRBJ2-2; 10 bases align to TRBD2. CDR1 and CDR2 (germline): WSHSY, SAAADI. V shed 4 bases, J shed 4 bases, and the junction held 3 bases outside the gene matches. CDR3 length: 15 residues. CDR3 sequence (DNA): TGCGCCAGCAGTGCTAGCGGGAGCGGCACCGGGGAGCTGTTTTTT. Translation: CASSASGSGTGELFF.

This clone was seen a few times. Other nucleotide sequences in the sample specify the same CDR3. This rearrangement joins TRBV5-1 to TRBJ2-2; D remains ambiguous. CDR3 length equals 15 residues. Trimming stripped 0 bases from V and 0 bases from J, with 6 bases between. Germline CDR1 reads SGHRS; CDR2 reads YFSETQ. The chain's CDR3 is CASSLGASNTGELFF. The CDR3 DNA is TGCGCCAGCAGCTTGGGGGCGTCGAACACCGGGGAGCTGTTTTTT.

The rearrangement uses TRBV11-3 and TRBJ2-7; 9 bases are a match to TRBD1. Germline-derived CDR1 and CDR2 are SGHNT and YENEEA. This CDR3 is built from 15 residues. With 5 bases clipped from V and 1 base from J, the junction kept 6 bases outside the gene matches. The CDR3 coding sequence is TGTGCCAGCAGCCCCCCGGGACAGGGTTCCTACGAGCAGTACTTC. Its protein product is CASSPPGQGSYEQYF.

The gene calls are TRBV5-1 and TRBJ2-5; the match to TRBD2 covers 9 bases. The CDR3 has 17 residues. The germline V gene has CDR1 SGHRS and CDR2 YFSETQ. V lost 1 base, J lost 3 bases, and 10 bases stayed unmatched. The CDR3 reads CASSLREAGGRKETQYF. The CDR3 DNA follows: TGCGCCAGCAGCTTGCGGGAGGCGGGGGGGAGGAAAGAGACCCAGTACTTC.

This chain connects TRBV7-6 to TRBJ2-3; tentative D call: TRBD1 (5 bases). The germline V and J ends were trimmed by 2 bases and 0 bases, with 12 bases remaining between them. Germline CDR1 reads SGHVS; CDR2 reads FNYEAQ. The CDR3 runs 16 residues. As DNA, the CDR3 is TGTGCCAGCAGCTTAAAACAGGCATATAGCACAGATACGCAGTATTTT. Protein sequence: CASSLKQAYSTDTQYF.

This sequence joins TRBV27 and TRBJ1-6; D uncertain. The V end lost 2 bases, the J end lost 6 bases, and 8 bases lay between the germline ends. The CDR3 runs to 14 residues. The germline CDR1 and CDR2 sequences are MNHEY and SMNVEV (reference sequence). Here the CDR3 DNA reads TGTGCCAGCAGTTTACGGGGATCTAATTCACCCCTCCACTTT. This codes for CASSLRGSNSPLHF.

The chain is built from TRBV7-2 and TRBJ1-1; 11 bases are shared with TRBD1. CDR1 is SGHTA and CDR2 is FQGNSA in the germline V gene. The V segment lost 7 bases and the J segment 6 bases; nucleotides outside the gene matches: 16. This CDR3 is 17 amino acids long. Here the CDR3 reads CASTSWTGGESGAEAFF. The CDR3 coding sequence is TGTGCCAGCACCTCTTGGACAGGGGGCGAGTCTGGCGCTGAAGCTTTCTTT.

The chain employs TRBV5-4 and TRBJ1-6; 7 positions agree with TRBD1. The J segment lost 7 bases and the V segment lost 3 bases, leaving 4 bases of the junction unmatched. The germline CDR1 and CDR2 sequences are SGHNT and YYREEE (reference sequence). The CDR3 spans 14 residues. CDR3 coding DNA: TGTGCCAGCAGCTGGGACAGAAACAATTCACCCCTCCACTTT. This translates into CASSWDRNNSPLHF.

This rearrangement joins TRBV6-5 to TRBJ2-7; 11 bases map to TRBD2. Germline V gene lookup returns CDR1 MNHEY and CDR2 SVGAGI. J gave up 2 bases and V 4 bases, and 4 bases lay outside the gene matches. The CDR3 runs 15 residues. In DNA, the CDR3 is TGTGCCAGCAGTTTTACTAGCGGGAGTACCTACGAGCAGTACTTC. It encodes CASSFTSGSTYEQYF.

The CDR3: CASRPDRAETQYF. DNA for the CDR3: TGTGCCAGCAGGCCGGACAGGGCGGAGACCCAGTACTTC. This chain uses TRBV27 with TRBJ2-5; 8 bases map to TRBD1. J gave up 5 bases and V 6 bases, and 5 bases lay outside the gene matches. This CDR3 has 13 amino acids. Germline CDR1 and CDR2: MNHEY and SMNVEV (reference sequence).

This chain connects TRBV6-2 or TRBV6-3 to TRBJ1-5, with D uncertain. The V end lost 2 bases, the J end lost 2 bases, and 10 bases lay between the germline ends. This CDR3 spans 15 amino acids. CDR1 is MNHEY and CDR2 is SVGEGT in the germline V gene. The CDR3 here is CASSYEGSGNQPQHF. As DNA, the CDR3 is TGTGCCAGCAGTTACGAGGGTTCCGGCAATCAGCCCCAGCATTTT.